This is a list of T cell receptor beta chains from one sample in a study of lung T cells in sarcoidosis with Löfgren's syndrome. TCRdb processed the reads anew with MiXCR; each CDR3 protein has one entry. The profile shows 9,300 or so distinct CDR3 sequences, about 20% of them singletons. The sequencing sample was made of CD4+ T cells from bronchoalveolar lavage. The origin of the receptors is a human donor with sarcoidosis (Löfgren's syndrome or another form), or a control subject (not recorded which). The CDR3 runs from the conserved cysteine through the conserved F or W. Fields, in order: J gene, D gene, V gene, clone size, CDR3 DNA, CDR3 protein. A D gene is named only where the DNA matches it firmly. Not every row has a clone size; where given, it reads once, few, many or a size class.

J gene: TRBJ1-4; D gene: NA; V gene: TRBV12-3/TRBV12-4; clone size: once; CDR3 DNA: TGTGCCAGCAGGCTCTCGGATGTGGGAGGACTTTTCTTT; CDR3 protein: CASRLSDVGGLFF
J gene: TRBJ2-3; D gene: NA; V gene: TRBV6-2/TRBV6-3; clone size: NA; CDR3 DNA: TGTGCCAGCAGTACAGACGGGGGAGGCACAGATACGCAGTATTTT; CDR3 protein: CASSTDGGGTDTQYF
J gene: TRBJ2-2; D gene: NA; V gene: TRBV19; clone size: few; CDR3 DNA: TGTGCCAGTTCCGGGTTCGCGACCGGGGAGCTGTTTTTT; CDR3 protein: CASSGFATGELFF
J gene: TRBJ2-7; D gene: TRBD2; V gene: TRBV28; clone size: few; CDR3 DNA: TGTGCCAGCCGTGGGACTAGCGCTTACGAGCAGTACTTC; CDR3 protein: CASRGTSAYEQYF
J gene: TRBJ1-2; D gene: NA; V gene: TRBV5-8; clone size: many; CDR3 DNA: TGTGCCAGCAGCTTCTCAGGGAATAACTATGGCTACACCTTC; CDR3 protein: CASSFSGNNYGYTF
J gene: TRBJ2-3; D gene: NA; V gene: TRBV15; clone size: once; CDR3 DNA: TGTGCCACCAGCAGAGAACGGGGGGCGAGTCAGCCCCAGTATTTT; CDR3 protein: CATSRERGASQPQYF
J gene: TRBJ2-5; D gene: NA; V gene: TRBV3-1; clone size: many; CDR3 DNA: TGTGCCAGCAGCGAGAATGTGGGGCCCCTACAAGAGACCCAGTACTTC; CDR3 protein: CASSENVGPLQETQYF
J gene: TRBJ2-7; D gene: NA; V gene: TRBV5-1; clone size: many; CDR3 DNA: TGCGCCAGCAGCTTGGACCCCTCCTACGAGCAGTACTTC; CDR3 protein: CASSLDPSYEQYF
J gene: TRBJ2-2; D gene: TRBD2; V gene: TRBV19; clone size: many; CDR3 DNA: TGTGCCAGTAGTATCGGGACTAGCGGGGGGGCATGGACCGGGGAGCTGTTTTTT; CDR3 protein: CASSIGTSGGAWTGELFF
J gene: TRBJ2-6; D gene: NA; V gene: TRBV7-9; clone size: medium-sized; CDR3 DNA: TGTGCCAGCAGCGGTTCTGGGGCCAACGTCCTGACTTTC; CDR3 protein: CASSGSGANVLTF
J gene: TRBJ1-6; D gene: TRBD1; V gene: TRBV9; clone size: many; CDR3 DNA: TGTGCCAGCAGCCCAGGGGACAGAGAAAAATCACCCCTCCACTTT; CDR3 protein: CASSPGDREKSPLHF
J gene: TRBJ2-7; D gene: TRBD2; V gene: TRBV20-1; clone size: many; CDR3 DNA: TGCAGTGCCCGGACGGGGGGGCTCCCCTACGAGCAGTACTTC; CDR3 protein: CSARTGGLPYEQYF